The source of this TCR beta chain is a study of molecular identifiers for immune sequencing clone quantification. Bulk TCR library preparation followed previously described methods with listed TCR primers. TCRdb reprocessed the PCR reads via MiXCR and lists one record per CDR3 protein. The sample holds about 320,000 distinct CDR3 sequences, over 20% seen once. This clonotype was seen only a few times. With a much larger clone just one base away, this may be a read error. Naive CD8 T cells were sorted, and the gate applied was CD8+CD4-CCR7+CD45RA+. CDR1 and CDR2 (germline): LNHDA, SQIVND (reference sequence). The CDR3 has 12 amino acids.

The sequenced sample consisted of naive CD8+ T cells from blood, with Jurkat cell RNA spiked in. Indicated subset: FACS-sorted CD8+CD4-CCR7+CD45RA+ naive T cells. The receptor's source is a human donor in good health. Some libraries in this study had Jurkat cell RNA spiked in. The chain employs TRBV19 and TRBJ1-1; possibly TRBD1 for D (6 bases). The CDR3, as DNA: TGTGCCGGTAGTCAGGGGTACACTGAAGCTTTCTTT. Residues: CAGSQGYTEAFF.